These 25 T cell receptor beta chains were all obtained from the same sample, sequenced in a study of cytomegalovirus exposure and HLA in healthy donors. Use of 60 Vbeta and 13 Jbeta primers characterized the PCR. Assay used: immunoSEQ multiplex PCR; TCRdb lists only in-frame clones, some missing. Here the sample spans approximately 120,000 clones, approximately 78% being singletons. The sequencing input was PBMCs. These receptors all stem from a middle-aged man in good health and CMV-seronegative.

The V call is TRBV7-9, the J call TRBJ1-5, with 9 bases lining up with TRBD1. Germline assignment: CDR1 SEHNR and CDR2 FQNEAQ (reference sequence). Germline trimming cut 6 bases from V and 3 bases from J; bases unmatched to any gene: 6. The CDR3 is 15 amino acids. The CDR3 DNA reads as TGTGCCAGCAGTGCTACAGGGGGCCTCAATCAGCCCCAGCATTTT. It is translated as CASSATGGLNQPQHF.

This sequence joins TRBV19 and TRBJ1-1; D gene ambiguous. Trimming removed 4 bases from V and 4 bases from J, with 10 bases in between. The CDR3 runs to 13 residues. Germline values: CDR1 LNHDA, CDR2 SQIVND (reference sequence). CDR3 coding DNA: TGTGCCAGTAGTAGCGACATGGGCACTGAAGCTTTCTTT. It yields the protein CASSSDMGTEAFF.

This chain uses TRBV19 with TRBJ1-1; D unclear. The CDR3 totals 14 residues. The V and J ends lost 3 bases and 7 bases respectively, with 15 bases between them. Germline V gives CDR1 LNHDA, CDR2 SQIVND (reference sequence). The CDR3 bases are TGTGCCAGTAGTATTCCCTCTTTGGAGCTTGAAGCTTTCTTT. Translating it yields CASSIPSLELEAFF.

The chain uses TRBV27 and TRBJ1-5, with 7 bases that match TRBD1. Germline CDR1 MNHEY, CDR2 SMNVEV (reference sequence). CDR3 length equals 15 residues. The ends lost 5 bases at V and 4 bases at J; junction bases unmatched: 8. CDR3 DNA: TGTGCCAGCAGTCCCAGGGGGGTATCGAATCAGCCCCAGCATTTT. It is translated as CASSPRGVSNQPQHF.

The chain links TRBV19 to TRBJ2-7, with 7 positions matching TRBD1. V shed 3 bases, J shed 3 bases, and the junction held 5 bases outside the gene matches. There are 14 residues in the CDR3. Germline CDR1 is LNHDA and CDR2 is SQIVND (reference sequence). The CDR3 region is CASSIAQGFYEQYF. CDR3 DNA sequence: TGTGCCAGTAGTATCGCACAGGGGTTCTACGAGCAGTACTTC.

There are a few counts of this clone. The DNA of the CDR3 is TGTGCCAGCAGGGACAGCGGACAAGAGACCCAGTACTTC. It codes for CASRDSGQETQYF. J is TRBJ2-5 and V is TRBV6-1; D possibly corresponds to TRBD1 (6 bases). Germline CDR1 and CDR2: MNHNS and SASEGT. CDR3 size: 13 residues. The germline V and J ends were trimmed by 6 bases and 2 bases, with 10 bases remaining between them.

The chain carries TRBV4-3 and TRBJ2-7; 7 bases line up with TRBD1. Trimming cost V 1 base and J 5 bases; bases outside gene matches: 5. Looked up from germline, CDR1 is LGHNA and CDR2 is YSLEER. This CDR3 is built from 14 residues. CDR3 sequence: CASSQGTGYHEQYF. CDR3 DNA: TGCGCCAGCAGCCAAGGGACAGGTTACCACGAGCAGTACTTC.

CDR3 coding DNA: TGTGCCAGCAGTGAATGGGTAGCGAATTCACCCCTCCACTTT. It yields the protein CASSEWVANSPLHF. The J gene is TRBJ1-6, the V gene TRBV6-1; no reliable D call. V was cut by 2 bases and J by 7 bases, with 9 bases left in between. The CDR3 consists of 14 residues. Germline CDR1 reads MNHNS; CDR2 reads SASEGT.

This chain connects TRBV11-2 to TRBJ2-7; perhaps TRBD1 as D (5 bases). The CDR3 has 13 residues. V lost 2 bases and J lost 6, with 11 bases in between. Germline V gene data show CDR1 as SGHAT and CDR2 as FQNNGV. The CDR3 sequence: CASSLQGNFEQYF. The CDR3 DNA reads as TGTGCCAGCAGCTTACAGGGAAATTTCGAGCAGTACTTC.

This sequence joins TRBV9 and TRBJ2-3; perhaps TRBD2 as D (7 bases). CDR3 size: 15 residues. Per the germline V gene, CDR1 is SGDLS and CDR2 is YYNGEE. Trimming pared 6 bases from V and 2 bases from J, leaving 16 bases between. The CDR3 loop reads CASTLGGGPTDTQYF. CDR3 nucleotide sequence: TGTGCCAGCACCTTAGGGGGGGGGCCCACAGATACGCAGTATTTT.

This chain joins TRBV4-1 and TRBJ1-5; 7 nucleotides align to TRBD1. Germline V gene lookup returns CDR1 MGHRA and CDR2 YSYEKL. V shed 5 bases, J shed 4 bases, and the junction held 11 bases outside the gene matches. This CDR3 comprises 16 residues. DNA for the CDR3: TGCGCCAGCAGCTACCTGGTGGGCAGGGGGAATCAGCCCCAGCATTTT. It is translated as CASSYLVGRGNQPQHF.

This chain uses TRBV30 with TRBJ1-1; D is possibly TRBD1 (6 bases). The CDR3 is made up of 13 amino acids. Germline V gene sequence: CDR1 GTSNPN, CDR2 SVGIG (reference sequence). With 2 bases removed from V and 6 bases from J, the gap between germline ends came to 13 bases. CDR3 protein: CAWSTTGNSEAFF. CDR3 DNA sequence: TGTGCCTGGAGTACAACAGGGAATTCTGAAGCTTTCTTT.

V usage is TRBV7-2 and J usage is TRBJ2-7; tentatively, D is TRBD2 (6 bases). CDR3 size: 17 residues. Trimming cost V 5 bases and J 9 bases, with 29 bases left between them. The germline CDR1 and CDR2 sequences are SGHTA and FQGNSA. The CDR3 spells CASSPRVGREDLRGQYF. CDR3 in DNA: TGTGCCAGCAGCCCCAGGGTAGGCAGGGAGGACCTACGAGGGCAGTACTTC.

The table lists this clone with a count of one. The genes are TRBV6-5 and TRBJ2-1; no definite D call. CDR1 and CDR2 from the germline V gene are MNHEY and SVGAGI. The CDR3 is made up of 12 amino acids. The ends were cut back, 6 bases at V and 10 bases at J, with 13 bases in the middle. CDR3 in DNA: TGTGCCAGCAGCAGTATGAGGCTCGAGCAGTTCTTC. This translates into CASSSMRLEQFF.

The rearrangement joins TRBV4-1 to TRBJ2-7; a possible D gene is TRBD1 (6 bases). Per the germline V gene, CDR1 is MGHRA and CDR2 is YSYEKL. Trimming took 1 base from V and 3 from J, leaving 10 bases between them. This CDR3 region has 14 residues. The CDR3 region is CASSQVRDIYEQYF. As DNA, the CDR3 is TGCGCCAGCAGCCAAGTTAGGGACATCTACGAGCAGTACTTC.

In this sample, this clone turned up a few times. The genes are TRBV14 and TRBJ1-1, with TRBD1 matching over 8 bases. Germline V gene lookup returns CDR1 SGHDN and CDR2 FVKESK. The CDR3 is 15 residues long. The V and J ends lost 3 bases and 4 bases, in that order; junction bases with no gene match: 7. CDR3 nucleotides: TGTGCCAGCAGCCAGAGGGAGGACAGGGCCACTGAAGCTTTCTTT. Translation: CASSQREDRATEAFF.

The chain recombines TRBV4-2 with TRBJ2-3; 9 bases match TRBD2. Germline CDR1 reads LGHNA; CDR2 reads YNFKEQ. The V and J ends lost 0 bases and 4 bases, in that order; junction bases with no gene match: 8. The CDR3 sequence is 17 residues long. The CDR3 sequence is CASSQDLRRGGADTQYF. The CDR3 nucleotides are TGTGCCAGCAGCCAAGACCTGCGGCGGGGGGGCGCAGATACGCAGTATTTT.

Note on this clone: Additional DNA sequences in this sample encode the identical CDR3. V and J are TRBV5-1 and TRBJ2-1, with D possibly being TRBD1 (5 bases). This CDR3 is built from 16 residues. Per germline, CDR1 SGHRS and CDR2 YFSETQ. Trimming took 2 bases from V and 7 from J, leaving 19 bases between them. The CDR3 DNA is TGCGCCAGCAGCTTTGTTAGGACCAGGGCCCAAAATGAGCAGTTCTTC. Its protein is CASSFVRTRAQNEQFF.

The CDR3: CASSDQVGGEQYF. The DNA for the CDR3 is TGTGCCAGCAGTGATCAGGTTGGAGGCGAGCAGTACTTC. The chain employs TRBV25-1 and TRBJ2-7; TRBD2 might be the D (5 bases). The CDR3 has 13 amino acids. The germline V gene has CDR1 MGHDK and CDR2 SYGVNS. Trimming left V 3 bases short and J 6 bases short, with 12 bases between.

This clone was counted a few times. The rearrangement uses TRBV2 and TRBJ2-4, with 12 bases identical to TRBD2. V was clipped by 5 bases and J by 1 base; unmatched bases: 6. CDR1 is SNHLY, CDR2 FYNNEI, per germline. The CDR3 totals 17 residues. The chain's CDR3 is CASSTRLAGDAKNIQYF. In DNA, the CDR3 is TGTGCCAGCAGTACGAGACTAGCGGGGGACGCCAAAAACATTCAGTACTTC.

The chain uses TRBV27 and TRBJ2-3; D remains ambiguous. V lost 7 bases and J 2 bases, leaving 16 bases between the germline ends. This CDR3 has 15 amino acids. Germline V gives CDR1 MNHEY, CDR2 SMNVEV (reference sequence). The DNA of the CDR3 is TGTGCCAGCAACCAGCTAGTCGGTCACACAGATACGCAGTATTTT. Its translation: CASNQLVGHTDTQYF.

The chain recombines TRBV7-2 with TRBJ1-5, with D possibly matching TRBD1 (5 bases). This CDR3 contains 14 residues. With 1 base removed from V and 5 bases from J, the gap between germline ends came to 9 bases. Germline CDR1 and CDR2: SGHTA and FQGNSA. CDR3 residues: CASSLGATDQPQHF. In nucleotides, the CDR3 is TGTGCCAGCAGCTTAGGAGCGACAGATCAGCCCCAGCATTTT.

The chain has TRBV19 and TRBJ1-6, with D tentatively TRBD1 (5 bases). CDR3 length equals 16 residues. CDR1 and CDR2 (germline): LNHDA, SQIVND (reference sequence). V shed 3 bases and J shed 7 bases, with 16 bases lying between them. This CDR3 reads CASSIIIGHVNSPLHF. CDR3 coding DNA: TGTGCCAGTAGTATCATCATCGGACACGTCAATTCACCCCTCCACTTT.

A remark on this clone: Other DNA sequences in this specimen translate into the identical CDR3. Written as DNA, the CDR3 is TGTGCCAGTAGAGACAGGGGTAACACCGGGGAGCTGTTTTTT. This sequence encodes CASRDRGNTGELFF. The chain uses TRBV19 and TRBJ2-2; TRBD1 agrees at 8 bases. Germline CDR1 and CDR2: LNHDA and SQIVND (reference sequence). CDR3 length: 14 residues. Trimming took 6 bases from V and 2 from J; bases not matched to a gene: 2.

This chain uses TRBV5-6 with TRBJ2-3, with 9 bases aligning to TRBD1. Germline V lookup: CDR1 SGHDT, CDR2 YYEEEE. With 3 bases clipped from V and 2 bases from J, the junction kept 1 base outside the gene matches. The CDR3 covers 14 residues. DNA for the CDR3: TGTGCCAGCAGCTGGGACAGGGTCACAGATACGCAGTATTTT. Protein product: CASSWDRVTDTQYF.